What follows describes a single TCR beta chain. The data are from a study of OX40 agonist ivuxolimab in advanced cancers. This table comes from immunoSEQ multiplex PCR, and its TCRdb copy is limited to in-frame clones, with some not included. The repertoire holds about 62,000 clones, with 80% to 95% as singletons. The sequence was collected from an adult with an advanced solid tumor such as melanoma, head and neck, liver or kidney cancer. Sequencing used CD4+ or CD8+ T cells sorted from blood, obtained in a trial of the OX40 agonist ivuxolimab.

CDR3 sequence (DNA): TGTGCCAGTAGTATCGGGGACTCCCCCTACGAGCAGTACTTC. Protein product: CASSIGDSPYEQYF. The chain links TRBV19 to TRBJ2-7, with a tentative D call TRBD2 (6 bases). With 3 bases removed from V and 2 bases from J, the gap between germline ends came to 11 bases. This CDR3 spans 14 amino acids. CDR1 and CDR2 from the germline V gene are LNHDA and SQIVND (reference sequence).